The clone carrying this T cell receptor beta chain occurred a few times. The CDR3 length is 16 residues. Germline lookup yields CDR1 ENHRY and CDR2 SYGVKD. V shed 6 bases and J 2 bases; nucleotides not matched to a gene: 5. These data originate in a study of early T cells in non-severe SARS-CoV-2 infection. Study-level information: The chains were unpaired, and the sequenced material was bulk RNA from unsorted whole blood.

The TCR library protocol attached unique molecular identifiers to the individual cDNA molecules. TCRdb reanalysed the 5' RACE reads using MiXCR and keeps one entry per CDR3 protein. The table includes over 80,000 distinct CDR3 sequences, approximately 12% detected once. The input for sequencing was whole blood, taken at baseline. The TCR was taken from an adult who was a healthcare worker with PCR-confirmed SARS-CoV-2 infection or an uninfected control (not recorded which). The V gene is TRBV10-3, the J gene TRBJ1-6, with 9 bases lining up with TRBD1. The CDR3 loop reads CAISRDRETYNSPLHF. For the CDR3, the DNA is TGTGCCATCAGCCGGGACAGGGAGACCTATAATTCACCCCTCCACTTT.